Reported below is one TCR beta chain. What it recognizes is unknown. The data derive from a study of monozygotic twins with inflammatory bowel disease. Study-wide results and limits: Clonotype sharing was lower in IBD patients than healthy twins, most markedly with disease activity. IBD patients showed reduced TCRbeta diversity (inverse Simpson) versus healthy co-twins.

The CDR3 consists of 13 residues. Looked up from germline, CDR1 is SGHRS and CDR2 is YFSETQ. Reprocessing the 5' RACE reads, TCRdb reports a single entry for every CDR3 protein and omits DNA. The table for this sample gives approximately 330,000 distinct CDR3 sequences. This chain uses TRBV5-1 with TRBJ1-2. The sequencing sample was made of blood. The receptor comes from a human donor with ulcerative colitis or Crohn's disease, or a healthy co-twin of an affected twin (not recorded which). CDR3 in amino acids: CASSRDPTRGYTF. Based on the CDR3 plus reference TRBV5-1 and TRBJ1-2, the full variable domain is KAGVTQTPRYLIKTRGQQVTLSCSPISGHRSVSWYQQTPGQGLQFLFEYFSETQRNKGNFPGRFSGRQFSNSRSEMNVSTLELGDSALYLCASSRDPTRGYTFGSGTRLTVV.